This TCR beta chain was recorded in a study of shared clonotypes between healthy human individuals. Study-wide results and caveats: Roughly 4.7% was the fraction of naive CD4 clonotypes found shared across four donors. Among donors, the sharing of clonotypes was expected to be influenced by sequencing depth. Memory subsets had estimated richness that was generally smaller than that of naive subsets.

Sequencing used immunoSEQ multiplex PCR; TCRdb keeps in-frame clones, though not all of them. The repertoire holds roughly 2.1 million clones, with roughly 91% as singletons. The CDR3 spans 16 residues. V shed 5 bases and J shed 0 bases, with 14 bases lying between them. Germline V gene sequence: CDR1 SGHAT, CDR2 FQNNGV. CD45RO-negative CD8 cells positively selected for CCR7 made up the naive population, which excluded terminally differentiated effector memory CD45RA+ cells. Comments on this clone: Its antigen remains unknown.

Material for sequencing was naive CD8+ T cells from PBMCs. The rearrangement joins TRBV11-2 to TRBJ1-3; D gene uncertain. This receptor was obtained from a man aged 18 to 30 in good health. Some clones in this sample may be carry-over from other donors' samples. The DNA of the CDR3 is TGTGCCAGCAGCCGCAGCGACGGACTCTCTGGAAACACCATATATTTT. It yields the protein CASSRSDGLSGNTIYF.